The clone carrying this T cell receptor (beta chain) has only one observation. CDR3 length: 14 amino acids. V dropped 3 bases and J dropped 5 bases, with 11 bases sitting between them. The data were taken from a study of patients and donors after allogeneic stem cell transplantation. TCRdb reanalysed the RT-PCR reads using MiXCR and keeps one entry per CDR3 protein. The table shows 200,000 to 250,000 distinct CDR3 sequences, with around 40% occurring only once. The chain joins TRBV12-3 or TRBV12-4 to TRBJ2-1; D gene unclear. The sample consisted of blood, either unsorted or a sorted T cell fraction (not recorded which). This TCR came from a human donor who was either an allogeneic HSCT recipient or a stem cell or donor lymphocyte infusion donor (not recorded which). It is not recorded whose cells these are; they may come from a transplant donor. The CDR3 reads CASSFRRFHNEQFF. The CDR3 bases are TGTGCCAGCAGTTTCCGTAGATTCCACAATGAGCAGTTCTTC.